The rows below give T cell receptor beta chains drawn from one sample of a study of T cells in Graves' hyperthyroidism and ophthalmopathy. Via MiXCR, TCRdb re-called the multiplex PCR reads, giving one row per CDR3 protein. This sample carries under 450,000 distinct CDR3 sequences, approximately 14% of them seen once, and the ten largest clones take 7.7%. The sequenced sample was blood. The receptors were gathered from a woman under 30 with Graves' hyperthyroidism. CDR3s include the opening cysteine and the closing phenylalanine or tryptophan. D genes are given only for firm matches. Expanded clones get a size class; other rows say once, few or many, or leave the size out.

CDR3 DNA: TGTGCCAGCTCCCCCTGGGCAGGGGGCAATAATTCACCCCTCCACTTT
CDR3 protein: CASSPWAGGNNSPLHF
V gene: TRBV6-1
clone size: NA
D gene: TRBD1
J gene: TRBJ1-6

CDR3 DNA: TGCGCCAGCAGCCAAGATAGGCGTCTGGGGACTCTTAGGACGTCCTACAATGAGCAGTTCTTC
CDR3 protein: CASSQDRRLGTLRTSYNEQFF
V gene: TRBV4-1
clone size: NA
D gene: NA
J gene: TRBJ2-1

CDR3 DNA: TGTGCCAGCAGAATGACAGGGGATAGCAATCAGCCCCAGCATTTT
CDR3 protein: CASRMTGDSNQPQHF
V gene: TRBV6-1
clone size: many
D gene: TRBD1
J gene: TRBJ1-5

CDR3 DNA: TGTGCCAGCAGTGAAGAATTTAGGGATGGCTACACCTTC
CDR3 protein: CASSEEFRDGYTF
V gene: TRBV6-1
clone size: NA
D gene: NA
J gene: TRBJ1-2

CDR3 DNA: TGCAGTGCTAGGCCCCAAAGTCAGCCCCAGCATTTT
CDR3 protein: CSARPQSQPQHF
V gene: TRBV20-1
clone size: many
D gene: NA
J gene: TRBJ1-5

CDR3 DNA: TGTGCCAGCAGTGAGGTTCGTGACGCATCCTACGAGCAGTACTTC
CDR3 protein: CASSEVRDASYEQYF
V gene: TRBV6-1
clone size: many
D gene: NA
J gene: TRBJ2-7

CDR3 DNA: TGCGCCAGCAGCTTGGGGACAGGGGCACGGGAAGTCAATGAGCAGTTCTTC
CDR3 protein: CASSLGTGAREVNEQFF
V gene: TRBV5-1
clone size: NA
D gene: TRBD1
J gene: TRBJ2-1

CDR3 DNA: TGTGCCAGCAGCGCGACTCCCTCCTCCTATGGCTACACCTTC
CDR3 protein: CASSATPSSYGYTF
V gene: TRBV7-9
clone size: NA
D gene: NA
J gene: TRBJ1-2

CDR3 DNA: TGTGCCAGCAACGGCCGGACGGTAACAGATACGCAGTATTTT
CDR3 protein: CASNGRTVTDTQYF
V gene: TRBV6-1
clone size: many
D gene: NA
J gene: TRBJ2-3

CDR3 DNA: TGTGCCAGTCGGGTTGGAGAGACCCAGTACTTC
CDR3 protein: CASRVGETQYF
V gene: TRBV2
clone size: many
D gene: NA
J gene: TRBJ2-5

CDR3 DNA: TGTGCCTGGGGGCGGTTGAACACTGAAGCTTTCTTT
CDR3 protein: CAWGRLNTEAFF
V gene: TRBV30
clone size: many
D gene: NA
J gene: TRBJ1-1

CDR3 DNA: TGTGCCTCCGAGGCGGGGGGAAATCAGCCCCAGCATTTT
CDR3 protein: CASEAGGNQPQHF
V gene: TRBV30
clone size: many
D gene: NA
J gene: TRBJ1-5

CDR3 DNA: TGCAGCGTTGAAGATCCCCTTGGCCGGGCGGTGACAGATACGCAGTATTTT
CDR3 protein: CSVEDPLGRAVTDTQYF
V gene: TRBV29-1
clone size: many
D gene: NA
J gene: TRBJ2-3

CDR3 DNA: TGTGCCAGCAGTTACTCCAAGGGCGGCTCCTACGAGCAGTACTTC
CDR3 protein: CASSYSKGGSYEQYF
V gene: TRBV6-5
clone size: many
D gene: NA
J gene: TRBJ2-7

CDR3 DNA: TGTGCCAGTGTAACAGGGGCGCTACACACTGAAGCTTTCTTT
CDR3 protein: CASVTGALHTEAFF
V gene: TRBV19
clone size: NA
D gene: TRBD1
J gene: TRBJ1-1

CDR3 DNA: TGCAGTGCTACCCCGACTAGCGGGCATCAAGAGACCCAGTACTTC
CDR3 protein: CSATPTSGHQETQYF
V gene: TRBV20-1
clone size: NA
D gene: TRBD2
J gene: TRBJ2-5

CDR3 DNA: TGTGCCAGCAGTTCACAGAGAAGCTCTGGAAACACCATATATTTT
CDR3 protein: CASSSQRSSGNTIYF
V gene: TRBV6-2/TRBV6-3
clone size: few
D gene: NA
J gene: TRBJ1-3

CDR3 DNA: TGTGCCAGCAGCCACTCGGACAGGGGGTCCAAAGAGACCCAGTACTTC
CDR3 protein: CASSHSDRGSKETQYF
V gene: TRBV13
clone size: many
D gene: TRBD1
J gene: TRBJ2-5

CDR3 DNA: TGTGCCAGCAGCCAAGAAGGGGCTAGCGGGGGGGATAGGGAGACCCAGTACTTC
CDR3 protein: CASSQEGASGGDRETQYF
V gene: TRBV3-1
clone size: few
D gene: TRBD2
J gene: TRBJ2-5

CDR3 DNA: TGCGCCAGCAGCTTAGAGTTCTACAATGAGCAGTTCTTC
CDR3 protein: CASSLEFYNEQFF
V gene: TRBV5-1
clone size: many
D gene: NA
J gene: TRBJ2-1

CDR3 DNA: TGCGCCAGCAGCTCCCGGGTAGCGGGGGCTAGCACAGATACGCAGTATTTT
CDR3 protein: CASSSRVAGASTDTQYF
V gene: TRBV5-1
clone size: many
D gene: TRBD2
J gene: TRBJ2-3

CDR3 DNA: TGTGCCAGTAGTATAGGGATCCCCAATCAGCCCCAGCATTTT
CDR3 protein: CASSIGIPNQPQHF
V gene: TRBV19
clone size: NA
D gene: NA
J gene: TRBJ1-5

CDR3 DNA: TGCGCCAGCAGCCGTGCGACCGCTTTTGGGGGGGAGCAGTACTTC
CDR3 protein: CASSRATAFGGEQYF
V gene: TRBV4-1
clone size: NA
D gene: NA
J gene: TRBJ2-7

CDR3 DNA: TGTGCCAGCAGCGTAAACCCTCTTACTAGCGGGGGAAACACCGGGGAGCTGTTTTTT
CDR3 protein: CASSVNPLTSGGNTGELFF
V gene: TRBV9
clone size: once
D gene: TRBD2
J gene: TRBJ2-2

CDR3 DNA: TGTGCCAGCAGCCCAGGTCTTTCCGGGGCCAACGTCCTGACTTTC
CDR3 protein: CASSPGLSGANVLTF
V gene: TRBV7-9
clone size: many
D gene: NA
J gene: TRBJ2-6

CDR3 DNA: TGTGCCAGCAGCTCAGCAGGGCACTCCTACGAGCAGTACTTC
CDR3 protein: CASSSAGHSYEQYF
V gene: TRBV13
clone size: many
D gene: NA
J gene: TRBJ2-7

CDR3 DNA: TGTGCCAGCATCAAAAGAAGCGGGAGTGAGAGAGATACGCAGTATTTT
CDR3 protein: CASIKRSGSERDTQYF
V gene: TRBV6-1
clone size: many
D gene: TRBD2
J gene: TRBJ2-3

CDR3 DNA: TGTGCCAGCAGCCGTAGGAGGGCGTCCTACAATGAGCAGTTCTTC
CDR3 protein: CASSRRRASYNEQFF
V gene: TRBV3-1
clone size: many
D gene: NA
J gene: TRBJ2-1

CDR3 DNA: TGTGCCAGTAGTATCGTCGGGGGTTCGAACACCGGGGAGCTGTTTTTT
CDR3 protein: CASSIVGGSNTGELFF
V gene: TRBV19
clone size: few
D gene: NA
J gene: TRBJ2-2

CDR3 DNA: TGCGCCAGCAGCTTTTACGGGACTTGGGCAGATACGCAGTATTTT
CDR3 protein: CASSFYGTWADTQYF
V gene: TRBV5-1
clone size: few
D gene: NA
J gene: TRBJ2-3

CDR3 DNA: TGCGCCAGCAGCTTCGATTACTCCTACGAGCAGTACTTC
CDR3 protein: CASSFDYSYEQYF
V gene: TRBV5-1
clone size: many
D gene: NA
J gene: TRBJ2-7

CDR3 DNA: TGTGCCAGCTCACCACCGAGTGGACAGGGAGGCGCAGATACGCAGTATTTT
CDR3 protein: CASSPPSGQGGADTQYF
V gene: TRBV18
clone size: few
D gene: TRBD1
J gene: TRBJ2-3

CDR3 DNA: TGTGCCAGCTCACCCTCGAGGGCCGGGGATTCACCCCTCCACTTT
CDR3 protein: CASSPSRAGDSPLHF
V gene: TRBV18
clone size: many
D gene: NA
J gene: TRBJ1-6

CDR3 DNA: TGCAGTGCTAGAGAAGGGTCAACAGGGAGCTATGGCTACACCTTC
CDR3 protein: CSAREGSTGSYGYTF
V gene: TRBV20-1
clone size: many
D gene: NA
J gene: TRBJ1-2

CDR3 DNA: TGTGCCAGCAGTTTACCAGGGGGCACCGGACAGGGCCGAGGCTACACCTTC
CDR3 protein: CASSLPGGTGQGRGYTF
V gene: TRBV28
clone size: NA
D gene: TRBD1
J gene: TRBJ1-2

CDR3 DNA: TGTGCCAGCAGCCCCTCCGCGGGAAGAGAGACCCAGTACTTC
CDR3 protein: CASSPSAGRETQYF
V gene: TRBV3-1
clone size: NA
D gene: NA
J gene: TRBJ2-5

CDR3 DNA: TGTGCCTGGAGTTTAACCCTTAGCGGGGGCCCCTACAATGAGCAGTTCTTC
CDR3 protein: CAWSLTLSGGPYNEQFF
V gene: TRBV30
clone size: many
D gene: TRBD2
J gene: TRBJ2-1

CDR3 DNA: TGCGCCAGCAGCCAAGATTTGTGGACTAGCGTAACCGGGGAGCTGTTTTTT
CDR3 protein: CASSQDLWTSVTGELFF
V gene: TRBV4-1
clone size: many
D gene: TRBD2
J gene: TRBJ2-2

CDR3 DNA: TGTGCCAGCAGTTTAATGTGGACCGGGGAGCTGTTTTTT
CDR3 protein: CASSLMWTGELFF
V gene: TRBV27
clone size: many
D gene: NA
J gene: TRBJ2-2

CDR3 DNA: TGTGCCAGCAGCCCGGGACTCCCCGTGAAGACCCAGTACTTC
CDR3 protein: CASSPGLPVKTQYF
V gene: TRBV6-1
clone size: NA
D gene: NA
J gene: TRBJ2-5

CDR3 DNA: TGTGCCAGTAGCCCGGACAGGGCGGGAGGCTACACCTTC
CDR3 protein: CASSPDRAGGYTF
V gene: TRBV19
clone size: many
D gene: TRBD1
J gene: TRBJ1-2

CDR3 DNA: TGTGCCAGCAGTCGGGACCCGAGGACCGAGCAGTACTTC
CDR3 protein: CASSRDPRTEQYF
V gene: TRBV6-1
clone size: many
D gene: NA
J gene: TRBJ2-7

CDR3 DNA: TGCAGTGCCGAATTTAATAATTCACCCCTCCACTTT
CDR3 protein: CSAEFNNSPLHF
V gene: TRBV20-1
clone size: many
D gene: NA
J gene: TRBJ1-6

CDR3 DNA: TGTGCCTGGAGTGAGGACAGGGTCGTAAACTATGGCTACACCTTC
CDR3 protein: CAWSEDRVVNYGYTF
V gene: TRBV30
clone size: many
D gene: TRBD1
J gene: TRBJ1-2

CDR3 DNA: TGTGCCAGCAGTTTTCTCTTCCAGGGAGTAAGCGGCTACACCTTC
CDR3 protein: CASSFLFQGVSGYTF
V gene: TRBV12-3/TRBV12-4
clone size: many
D gene: NA
J gene: TRBJ1-2

CDR3 DNA: TGTGCTAGTGGTTTGGCGGGGGTTGGTGAAAAACTGTTTTTT
CDR3 protein: CASGLAGVGEKLFF
V gene: TRBV12-5
clone size: many
D gene: NA
J gene: TRBJ1-4

CDR3 DNA: TGTGCCAGCAGTTTCCCTAGCGGGGGCGACAGCACAGATACGCAGTATTTT
CDR3 protein: CASSFPSGGDSTDTQYF
V gene: TRBV28
clone size: many
D gene: TRBD2
J gene: TRBJ2-3

CDR3 DNA: TGTGCCACCACAAGACAGAATATCGCCTACAATGAGCAGTTCTTC
CDR3 protein: CATTRQNIAYNEQFF
V gene: TRBV24-1
clone size: many
D gene: NA
J gene: TRBJ2-1

CDR3 DNA: TGTGCCAGCAGTTATCACCCGCAGGGAACAGATACGCAGTATTTT
CDR3 protein: CASSYHPQGTDTQYF
V gene: TRBV6-1
clone size: NA
D gene: NA
J gene: TRBJ2-3

CDR3 DNA: TGTGCCAGCAGCGCACAGCCACCGACAGAGGCCGGGCCCCTCCACTTT
CDR3 protein: CASSAQPPTEAGPLHF
V gene: TRBV11-1
clone size: many
D gene: NA
J gene: TRBJ1-6

CDR3 DNA: TGCAGTGCTAGATTGGGGTCGGTCGGATACGAGCAGTACTTC
CDR3 protein: CSARLGSVGYEQYF
V gene: TRBV20-1
clone size: many
D gene: NA
J gene: TRBJ2-7

CDR3 DNA: TGTGCCAGCAGGCGGGACCGCAACATTAATCAGCCCCAGCATTTT
CDR3 protein: CASRRDRNINQPQHF
V gene: TRBV6-1
clone size: few
D gene: NA
J gene: TRBJ1-5

CDR3 DNA: TGCGCCAGCAGCCCCCCGGGACGGTCGAACACCGGGGAGCTGTTTTTT
CDR3 protein: CASSPPGRSNTGELFF
V gene: TRBV5-1
clone size: many
D gene: NA
J gene: TRBJ2-2